Below are 16 T cell receptor beta chains sequenced from a single sample in a study of breast tumors, draining lymph nodes, adjacent tissues. TCRdb analysed the multiplex PCR reads with MiXCR anew, one entry per CDR3 protein. The sample records approximately 100,000 distinct CDR3 sequences, 30% being singletons. Axillary draining lymph nodes of breast cancer patients supplied the node samples. The sample comprised axillary lymph node tissue. Source of these receptors: a female donor with breast cancer. Some clones in this sample may be carry-over from other donors' samples.

This clonotype showed up many times. The genes are TRBV7-2 and TRBJ1-2; no reliable D call. CDR1 is SGHTA, CDR2 FQGNSA, per germline. Trimming left V 1 base short and J 1 base short, with 13 bases between. The CDR3 runs 16 residues. The CDR3: CASSLGGEGLNYGYTF. The CDR3 DNA sequence: TGTGCCAGCAGCTTAGGGGGAGAGGGCCTTAACTATGGCTACACCTTC.

This clonotype was counted ten times or more. V and J are TRBV12-3 or TRBV12-4 and TRBJ1-6; D is unresolved. Trimming left V 1 base short and J 10 bases short, with 14 bases between. CDR3 length equals 15 residues. As DNA, the CDR3 is TGTGCCAGCAGTTTAGGGCAATCCTACGGATCACCCCTCCACTTT. Its translation is CASSLGQSYGSPLHF.

This clonotype showed up many times. This sequence joins TRBV10-3 and TRBJ1-5; 7 nucleotides line up with TRBD1. V lost 8 bases and J lost 2; bases outside the gene matches: 6. Germline lookup yields CDR1 ENHRY and CDR2 SYGVKD. The CDR3 contains 14 residues. CDR3 region: CAIGKGQGNQPQHF. Here the CDR3 DNA reads TGTGCCATCGGGAAAGGACAGGGCAATCAGCCCCAGCATTTT.

As for this clonotype: A clone one base away is much larger, so this may be a read error. The chain uses TRBV6-1 and TRBJ2-7, with TRBD1 as a possible D gene (5 bases). Germline CDR1 reads MNHNS; CDR2 reads SASEGT. This CDR3 region has 15 residues. Trimming removed 5 bases at V and 0 bases at J, with 14 bases between. The CDR3 DNA reads as TGTGCCAGCAGTCAAGGGGCGTCGAGCTCCTACGAGCAGTACTTC. Its protein is CASSQGASSSYEQYF.

V gene TRBV7-2 combines with J gene TRBJ2-7; D perhaps matches TRBD1 (5 bases). Germline V lookup: CDR1 SGHTA, CDR2 FQGNSA. The CDR3 is 13 amino acids. V was shortened by 1 base and J by 3 bases, with 7 bases between the two germline ends. CDR3 coding DNA: TGTGCCAGCAGCTTAGGACAGTTCTACGAGCAGTACTTC. It translates to CASSLGQFYEQYF. Filled out from reference TRBV7-2 and TRBJ2-7, the complete variable domain reads GAGVSQSPSNKVTEKGKDVELRCDPISGHTALYWYRQSLGQGLEFLIYFQGNSAPDKSGLPSDRFSAERTGGSVSTLTIQRTQQEDSAVYLCASSLGQFYEQYFGPGTRLTVT.

This clonotype has at least ten counts. The J gene is TRBJ1-2, the V gene TRBV5-6; possible D gene TRBD1, 5 bases. CDR3 length equals 16 residues. Germline CDR1 and CDR2: SGHDT and YYEEEE. Trimming removed 4 bases at V and 6 bases at J, with 22 bases between. The chain's CDR3 is CASSQLPLDRGDGYTF. The CDR3 region has the DNA TGTGCCAGCAGCCAGCTACCCCTCGACAGAGGCGATGGCTACACCTTC.

This clonotype was counted at least ten times. The rearrangement uses TRBV2 and TRBJ2-7, with D tentatively TRBD1 (6 bases). The V end lost 7 bases, the J end lost 2 bases, and 15 bases lay between the germline ends. The CDR3 length is 14 residues. Germline V CDR1 and CDR2: SNHLY, FYNNEI. DNA for the CDR3: TGTGCCAGCACCCTTTGGGACACAACCTACGAGCAGTACTTC. It is translated as CASTLWDTTYEQYF.

This clonotype has ten or more counts. This chain connects TRBV9 to TRBJ2-2; D may be TRBD2 (7 bases). V lost 8 bases and J 2 bases, leaving 13 bases between the germline ends. CDR1 is SGDLS and CDR2 is YYNGEE in the germline V gene. The CDR3 covers 14 residues. The CDR3 sequence: CARDGGANTGELFF. Here the CDR3 DNA reads TGTGCCAGGGATGGGGGGGCTAACACCGGGGAGCTGTTTTTT. Full variable domain (rest looked up from reference TRBV9 and TRBJ2-2): DSGVTQTPKHLITATGQRVTLRCSPRSGDLSVYWYQQSLDQGLQFLIQYYNGEERAKGNILERFSAQQFPDLHSELNLSSLELGDSALYFCARDGGANTGELFFGEGSRLTVL.

V and J are TRBV12-3 or TRBV12-4 and TRBJ2-3, with 9 bases that match TRBD1. Trimming removed 4 bases from V and 5 bases from J; junction bases left unmatched: 16. The CDR3 covers 18 residues. CDR3 sequence: CASSWTGVQPQIGDTQYF. The DNA for the CDR3 is TGTGCCAGCAGTTGGACAGGGGTTCAGCCCCAGATAGGAGATACGCAGTATTTT.

The table lists this clonotype with many counts. The chain combines TRBV4-1 with TRBJ1-2, with D unclear. V gave up 2 bases and J gave up 3 bases, with 13 bases separating them. The CDR3 sequence is 15 residues long. CDR1 is MGHRA and CDR2 is YSYEKL in the germline V gene. The CDR3 spells CASSQTFQDYYGYTF. The CDR3 DNA is TGCGCCAGCAGCCAAACCTTCCAGGATTACTATGGCTACACCTTC.

On this clonotype itself: One base away lies a much larger clone, so this may be a sequencing read error. The V and J genes are TRBV5-4 and TRBJ2-1; tentatively, D is TRBD2 (6 bases). This CDR3 comprises 15 residues. Germline lookup yields CDR1 SGHNT and CDR2 YYREEE (reference sequence). The CDR3 spells CASSVAGLPGDERFF. In DNA form, the CDR3 reads TGTGCCAGCAGCGTGGCGGGACTCCCCGGGGATGAGCGGTTCTTC.

This clonotype was detected many times. The chain uses TRBV14 and TRBJ2-5; D gene unclear. Trimming removed 4 bases from V and 5 bases from J, with 11 bases in between. This CDR3 has 13 residues. Per germline, CDR1 SGHDN and CDR2 FVKESK. As DNA, the CDR3 is TGTGCCAGCAGCCCCACGCTGAGGGAGACCCAGTACTTC. Amino acids: CASSPTLRETQYF.

Ten or more counts support this clonotype. V usage is TRBV12-3 or TRBV12-4 and J usage is TRBJ2-2; D remains ambiguous. V gave up 6 bases and J gave up 1 base, with 6 bases separating them. The CDR3 totals 13 residues. CDR3 region: CASSPMNTGELFF. CDR3 in DNA: TGTGCCAGCAGCCCAATGAACACCGGGGAGCTGTTTTTT.

This clonotype was found many times. The gene calls are TRBV4-1 and TRBJ2-7; tentative D call: TRBD2 (6 bases). The CDR3 is 14 amino acids. Germline CDR1 reads MGHRA; CDR2 reads YSYEKL. V was clipped by 0 bases and J by 3 bases, with 9 bases between them. Written as DNA, the CDR3 is TGCGCCAGCAGCCAAGACGGGGGAGTCTACGAGCAGTACTTC. The encoded protein is CASSQDGGVYEQYF.

This clonotype was seen many times. The chain recombines TRBV19 with TRBJ1-3, with D unresolved. From germline, CDR1 is LNHDA and CDR2 SQIVND (reference sequence). The CDR3 loop spans 15 amino acids. Trimming removed 3 bases from V and 3 bases from J, with 12 bases in between. CDR3 DNA: TGTGCCAGTAGTATTTTGGTCGGCAGTGGAAACACCATATATTTT. It codes for CASSILVGSGNTIYF. Together with reference TRBV19 and TRBJ1-3, the CDR3 gives the full variable domain: DGGITQSPKYLFRKEGQNVTLSCEQNLNHDAMYWYRQDPGQGLRLIYYSQIVNDFQKGDIAEGYSVSREKKESFPLTVTSAQKNPTAFYLCASSILVGSGNTIYFGEGSWLTVV.

This clonotype was recorded at least ten times. A read error may produce the germline difference seen at one junction end. The V call is TRBV6-5, the J call TRBJ1-2; D perhaps matches TRBD1 (6 bases). This CDR3 has 16 amino acids. Germline CDR1 MNHEY, CDR2 SVGAGI. The CDR3 bases are TGTGCCAGCAGTCACTCGAGGACAGCTCTTTTCTATGGCTACACCTTC. As protein: CASSHSRTALFYGYTF.